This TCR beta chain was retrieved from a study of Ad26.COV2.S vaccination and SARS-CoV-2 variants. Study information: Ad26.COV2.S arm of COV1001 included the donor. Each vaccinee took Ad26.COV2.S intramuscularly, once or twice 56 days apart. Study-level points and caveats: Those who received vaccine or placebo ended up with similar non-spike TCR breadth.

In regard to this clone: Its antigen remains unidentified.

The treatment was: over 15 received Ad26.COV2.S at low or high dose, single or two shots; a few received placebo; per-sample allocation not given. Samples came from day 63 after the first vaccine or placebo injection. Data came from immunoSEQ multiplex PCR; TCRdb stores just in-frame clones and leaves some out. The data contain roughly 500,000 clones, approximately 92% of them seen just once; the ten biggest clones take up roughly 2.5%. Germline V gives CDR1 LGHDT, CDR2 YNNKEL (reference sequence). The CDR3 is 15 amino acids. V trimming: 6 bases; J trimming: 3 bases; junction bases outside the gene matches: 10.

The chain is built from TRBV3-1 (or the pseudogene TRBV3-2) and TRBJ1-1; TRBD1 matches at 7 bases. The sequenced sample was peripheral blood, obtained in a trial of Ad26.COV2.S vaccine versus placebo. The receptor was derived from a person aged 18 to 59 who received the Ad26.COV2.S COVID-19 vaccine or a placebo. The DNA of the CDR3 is TGTGCCAGCAGTCGGACCGGGACAGACGACACTGAAGCTTTCTTT. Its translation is CASSRTGTDDTEAFF.